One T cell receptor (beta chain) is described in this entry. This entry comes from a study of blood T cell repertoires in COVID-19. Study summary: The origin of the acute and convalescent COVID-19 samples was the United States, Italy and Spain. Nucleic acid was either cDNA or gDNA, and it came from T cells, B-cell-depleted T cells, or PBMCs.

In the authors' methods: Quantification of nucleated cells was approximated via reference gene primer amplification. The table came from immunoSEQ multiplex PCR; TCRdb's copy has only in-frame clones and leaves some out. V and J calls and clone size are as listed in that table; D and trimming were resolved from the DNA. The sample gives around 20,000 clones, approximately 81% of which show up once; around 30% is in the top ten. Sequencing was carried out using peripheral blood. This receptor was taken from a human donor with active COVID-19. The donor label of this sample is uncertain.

In nucleotides, the CDR3 is TGCGCCAGCAGCCAAGATGCGGCTGCTGGACTAGCGGGATCAACACGAGATACGCAGTATTTT. It yields the protein CASSQDAAAGLAGSTRDTQYF. J is TRBJ2-3 and V is TRBV4-1, with 12 bases lining up with TRBD2. With 0 bases clipped from V and 5 bases from J, the junction kept 18 bases outside the gene matches. This CDR3 is 21 amino acids long. Germline values: CDR1 MGHRA, CDR2 YSYEKL.